One T cell receptor beta chain is described in this entry. Its antigen is unidentified. A second about 7 to 12 cycle PCR used barcoded and J-beta primers. Each cDNA molecule was tagged by a template-switch adaptor that had 12 random nucleotides. TCRdb re-derived calls from the 5' RACE reads in MiXCR, one entry per CDR3 protein. The table shows hundreds of thousands of distinct CDR3 sequences, with approximately 40% occurring only once. This sample is drawn from a study of blood T cells in healthy people across ages. Germline CDR1 reads SGDLS; CDR2 reads YYNGEE. V was trimmed by 3 bases and J by 6 bases, leaving 15 bases between them. CDR3 length: 15 amino acids. Regarding the study as a whole: No one knew whether donors had CMV, which possibly confounded expanded clonotype changes.

The rearrangement uses TRBV9 and TRBJ2-2, with D perhaps TRBD1 or TRBD2 (5 bases each). The sequence was obtained from a man older than 75 in good health. What was sequenced was blood. CDR3 coding DNA: TGTGCCAGCAGCGCTGGGCGAGGGGTGGCCGGGGAGCTGTTTTTT. It is translated as CASSAGRGVAGELFF. The whole variable domain, remainder taken from reference TRBV9 and TRBJ2-2, is DSGVTQTPKHLITATGQRVTLRCSPRSGDLSVYWYQQSLDQGLQFLIQYYNGEERAKGNILERFSAQQFPDLHSELNLSSLELGDSALYFCASSAGRGVAGELFFGEGSRLTVL.